This T cell receptor beta chain stems from a study of breast tumors, draining lymph nodes, adjacent tissues. Breast cancer patients provided tissue from their axillary draining lymph nodes. The CDR3 is made up of 13 amino acids. In germline, CDR1 is SGHRS, CDR2 YFSETQ. TCRdb fed the multiplex PCR reads into MiXCR, producing one record per CDR3 protein. Altogether about 89,000 distinct CDR3 sequences are present, approximately 30% being singletons, with the ten largest covering 8.1%. The study's findings and limits: Compared with lymph nodes, tumors were less diverse; compared with nontumor tissue, more. Tumor and nontumor repertoires were significantly more similar in luminal-like than in basal-like breast cancer.

As for this clonotype: Antigen: not known. The junction does not match germline at one end; this may be a read error.

The chain combines TRBV5-1 with TRBJ1-2; no clear D gene. The sample comprised axillary lymph node tissue. The clonotype was recovered from a female donor with breast cancer. Some clones in this sample may be carry-over from other donors' samples. The CDR3 loop reads CATSPAERGGYTF. For the CDR3, the DNA is TGTGCCACCAGTCCGGCCGAAAGAGGGGGCTACACCTTC.